This is a list of T cell receptor beta chains from one sample in a study of blood T cells in healthy people across ages. TCRdb reanalysed the 5' RACE reads using MiXCR and keeps one entry per CDR3 protein. This table holds roughly 1.9 million distinct CDR3 sequences, more than 35% found once. Input material: blood. The receptors stem from a human donor in good health. Each CDR3 is given with its conserved first and last residue. Each record gives: clone size, V gene, J gene, D gene, CDR3 DNA, CDR3 protein. A D gene is named only where the DNA matches it firmly. Clone size appears in some rows only: once, few, many, or a class for an expanded clone.

abundance: NA
v_gene: TRBV5-5
j_gene: TRBJ2-1
d_gene: NA
CDR3nt: TGTGCCAGCAGCTTTACTGGCCCAGATCGGCTCAGGGGCTACAATGAGCAGTTCTTC
CDR3aa: CASSFTGPDRLRGYNEQFF

abundance: few
v_gene: TRBV4-2
j_gene: TRBJ2-3
d_gene: NA
CDR3nt: TGTGCCAGCAGCCAAGAGGGCGAGATCACAGATACGCAGTATTTT
CDR3aa: CASSQEGEITDTQYF

abundance: few
v_gene: TRBV29-1
j_gene: TRBJ1-1
d_gene: NA
CDR3nt: TGCAGCGTTGCTAGGACGAACACTGAAGCTTTCTTT
CDR3aa: CSVARTNTEAFF

abundance: many
v_gene: TRBV4-3
j_gene: TRBJ2-1
d_gene: TRBD2
CDR3nt: TGCGCCAGCAGCATGGCGGGGGACTACAATGAGCAGTTCTTC
CDR3aa: CASSMAGDYNEQFF

abundance: many
v_gene: TRBV12-3/TRBV12-4
j_gene: TRBJ2-1
d_gene: TRBD2
CDR3nt: TGTGCCAGCAGACTAGCGGGGGGATACAATGAGCAGTTCTTC
CDR3aa: CASRLAGGYNEQFF

abundance: few
v_gene: TRBV7-3
j_gene: TRBJ2-1
d_gene: NA
CDR3nt: TGTGCCAGCAGCTTAAACCCCGGTCCATACAGCAATGAGCAGTTCTTC
CDR3aa: CASSLNPGPYSNEQFF

abundance: few
v_gene: TRBV5-1
j_gene: TRBJ1-2
d_gene: NA
CDR3nt: TGCGCCAGCAGCTTGGAAATTTGGGCTAACTATGGCTACACCTTC
CDR3aa: CASSLEIWANYGYTF

abundance: NA
v_gene: TRBV19
j_gene: TRBJ2-3
d_gene: NA
CDR3nt: TGTGCCAGTACCGCTAGCCCGGTGAGCACAGATACGCAGTATTTT
CDR3aa: CASTASPVSTDTQYF

abundance: NA
v_gene: TRBV29-1
j_gene: TRBJ1-5
d_gene: TRBD1
CDR3nt: TGCAGCGTGGGGACAGGCTACAATCAGCCCCAGCATTTT
CDR3aa: CSVGTGYNQPQHF

abundance: NA
v_gene: TRBV4-3
j_gene: TRBJ1-4
d_gene: NA
CDR3nt: TGCGCCAGCAGCCAAGTAACAGGGTTCGGTGAAAAACTGTTTTTT
CDR3aa: CASSQVTGFGEKLFF

abundance: NA
v_gene: TRBV4-3
j_gene: TRBJ2-1
d_gene: TRBD2
CDR3nt: TGCGCCAGCAGCCCCCTAGCGGGGGGGCCGGTAAATGAGCAGTTCTTC
CDR3aa: CASSPLAGGPVNEQFF

abundance: NA
v_gene: TRBV20-1
j_gene: TRBJ1-2
d_gene: NA
CDR3nt: TGCAGTGCTAGAGAGCGACAGTCGGATGGCTACACCTTC
CDR3aa: CSARERQSDGYTF

abundance: NA
v_gene: TRBV20-1
j_gene: TRBJ2-1
d_gene: TRBD2
CDR3nt: TGCAGTGCTAGAGTGCGGGGGGGCGATGAGCAGTTCTTC
CDR3aa: CSARVRGGDEQFF

abundance: NA
v_gene: TRBV6-5
j_gene: TRBJ2-7
d_gene: TRBD1
CDR3nt: TGTGCCAGCAGTTACTCGGGACAGGGGATCGGCGAGCAGTACTTC
CDR3aa: CASSYSGQGIGEQYF

abundance: NA
v_gene: TRBV4-3
j_gene: TRBJ1-6
d_gene: NA
CDR3nt: TGCGCCAGCAGCCAAGAAGGCCCGACAAGCATCTATAATTCACCCCTCCACTTT
CDR3aa: CASSQEGPTSIYNSPLHF

abundance: NA
v_gene: TRBV6-5
j_gene: TRBJ2-1
d_gene: TRBD2
CDR3nt: TGTGCCAGCGAATATAGCGGGGGGGGATCCAATGAGCAGTTCTTC
CDR3aa: CASEYSGGGSNEQFF

abundance: NA
v_gene: TRBV6-6
j_gene: TRBJ1-1
d_gene: NA
CDR3nt: TGTGCCAGCAGTTACGGACGAGACAGGGAAGCTTTCTTT
CDR3aa: CASSYGRDREAFF

abundance: few
v_gene: TRBV7-2
j_gene: TRBJ2-2
d_gene: NA
CDR3nt: TGTGCCTCCAGTCCCCTCACCGGGGAGCTGTTTTTT
CDR3aa: CASSPLTGELFF

abundance: NA
v_gene: TRBV6-5
j_gene: TRBJ1-2
d_gene: NA
CDR3nt: TGTGCCACCGGATGGGGGGTCGATGGCTACACCTTC
CDR3aa: CATGWGVDGYTF

abundance: few
v_gene: TRBV20-1
j_gene: TRBJ2-3
d_gene: NA
CDR3nt: TGCAGTGCTAGAGATGATTTGGGAGATACGCAGTATTTT
CDR3aa: CSARDDLGDTQYF

abundance: few
v_gene: TRBV5-5
j_gene: TRBJ2-1
d_gene: TRBD2
CDR3nt: TGTGCCAGCACGGGACTAGCGGGGTACAATGAGCAGTTCTTC
CDR3aa: CASTGLAGYNEQFF

abundance: NA
v_gene: TRBV6-2/TRBV6-3
j_gene: TRBJ1-2
d_gene: NA
CDR3nt: TGTGCCAGCAGACAACCCCCCCCAGATATCTATGGCTACACCTTC
CDR3aa: CASRQPPPDIYGYTF

abundance: NA
v_gene: TRBV6-5
j_gene: TRBJ2-1
d_gene: NA
CDR3nt: TGTGCCAGCAGTCTTGACAGACCGACTACCTACAATGAGCAGTTCTTC
CDR3aa: CASSLDRPTTYNEQFF

abundance: few
v_gene: TRBV12-3/TRBV12-4
j_gene: TRBJ2-1
d_gene: NA
CDR3nt: TGTGCCAGCAGTTTATTCGCAGGGGATGTCAATGAGCAGTTCTTC
CDR3aa: CASSLFAGDVNEQFF

abundance: NA
v_gene: TRBV7-9
j_gene: TRBJ1-1
d_gene: NA
CDR3nt: TGTGCCAGCAGCTTTAGACGGGGGGTGGACACTGAAGCTTTCTTT
CDR3aa: CASSFRRGVDTEAFF

abundance: few
v_gene: TRBV7-9
j_gene: TRBJ1-6
d_gene: NA
CDR3nt: TGTGCCAGCAGCTTGCTTGGGACAACTAATTCACCCCTCCACTTT
CDR3aa: CASSLLGTTNSPLHF

abundance: NA
v_gene: TRBV5-1
j_gene: TRBJ1-1
d_gene: NA
CDR3nt: TGCGCCAGCAGCCCAGAGGGCGTGGGCACTGAAGCTTTCTTT
CDR3aa: CASSPEGVGTEAFF

abundance: NA
v_gene: TRBV7-3
j_gene: TRBJ2-1
d_gene: NA
CDR3nt: TGTGCCAGCAGCTTAAGGGACGGGATCGCAGAGGGTCGAAATGAGCAGTTCTTC
CDR3aa: CASSLRDGIAEGRNEQFF

abundance: NA
v_gene: TRBV11-2
j_gene: TRBJ2-7
d_gene: NA
CDR3nt: TGTGCCAGCAGGGCCCCCGTTGCGGGGTACGAGCAGTACTTC
CDR3aa: CASRAPVAGYEQYF

abundance: few
v_gene: TRBV4-2
j_gene: TRBJ1-1
d_gene: TRBD1
CDR3nt: TGTGCCAGCAGCCCTAGGGACAGGGGGGGGTCGGAAGCTTTCTTT
CDR3aa: CASSPRDRGGSEAFF

abundance: NA
v_gene: TRBV7-3
j_gene: TRBJ2-3
d_gene: NA
CDR3nt: TGTGCCAGCAGCTCTACGGTGGACGGCGACACGCAGTATTTT
CDR3aa: CASSSTVDGDTQYF

abundance: NA
v_gene: TRBV6-2/TRBV6-3
j_gene: TRBJ2-7
d_gene: NA
CDR3nt: TGTGCCAGCAGTTCGCCTCCCGTTTTCTACGAGCAGTACTTC
CDR3aa: CASSSPPVFYEQYF

abundance: NA
v_gene: TRBV6-2/TRBV6-3
j_gene: TRBJ1-1
d_gene: NA
CDR3nt: TGTGCCAGCAGCCGGAGACCATCTGAAGCTTTCTTT
CDR3aa: CASSRRPSEAFF

abundance: few
v_gene: TRBV7-2
j_gene: TRBJ2-3
d_gene: TRBD1
CDR3nt: TGTGCCAGCAGCTTAGGGCAGGGGGCGACGACAGATACGCAGTATTTT
CDR3aa: CASSLGQGATTDTQYF

abundance: few
v_gene: TRBV7-2
j_gene: TRBJ2-5
d_gene: TRBD1
CDR3nt: TGTGCCAGCAGCGCTAACAGGGGCCAAGAGACCCAGTACTTC
CDR3aa: CASSANRGQETQYF

abundance: few
v_gene: TRBV12-3/TRBV12-4
j_gene: TRBJ2-7
d_gene: TRBD1
CDR3nt: TGTGCCAAGGACAGGGCCCCCTACGAGCAGTACTTC
CDR3aa: CAKDRAPYEQYF

abundance: NA
v_gene: TRBV7-3
j_gene: TRBJ2-7
d_gene: NA
CDR3nt: TGTGCCAGCAGCCAAAATCAGGGGGGTCAGTACGAGCAGTACTTC
CDR3aa: CASSQNQGGQYEQYF

abundance: NA
v_gene: TRBV3-1
j_gene: TRBJ2-7
d_gene: NA
CDR3nt: TGTGCCAGCAGCCAAGGAAACCTAGGACTGTACGAGCAGTACTTC
CDR3aa: CASSQGNLGLYEQYF

abundance: NA
v_gene: TRBV10-3
j_gene: TRBJ1-1
d_gene: NA
CDR3nt: TGTGCCATCAGGACACCGGGTCCCTCTGAAGCTTTCTTT
CDR3aa: CAIRTPGPSEAFF

abundance: few
v_gene: TRBV4-3
j_gene: TRBJ1-1
d_gene: NA
CDR3nt: TGCGCCAGCAGCCGAACCCTCGGGGGCTGGGACACTGAAGCTTTCTTT
CDR3aa: CASSRTLGGWDTEAFF

abundance: NA
v_gene: TRBV29-1
j_gene: TRBJ2-3
d_gene: NA
CDR3nt: TGCAGCGGCTACACAGATACGCAGTATTTT
CDR3aa: CSGYTDTQYF

abundance: few
v_gene: TRBV27
j_gene: TRBJ2-7
d_gene: TRBD1
CDR3nt: TGTGCCAGCAGTTTCAGACAGGGCTCCGAGCAGTACTTC
CDR3aa: CASSFRQGSEQYF

abundance: few
v_gene: TRBV9
j_gene: TRBJ2-7
d_gene: NA
CDR3nt: TGTGCCAGCAGCGTAGGGGACGGGGGTTACTCCTACGAGCAGTACTTC
CDR3aa: CASSVGDGGYSYEQYF

abundance: NA
v_gene: TRBV7-3
j_gene: TRBJ2-1
d_gene: NA
CDR3nt: TGTGCCAGCAGCTCTGGAGGGATCATCCGGTTCTTC
CDR3aa: CASSSGGIIRFF

abundance: NA
v_gene: TRBV9
j_gene: TRBJ2-3
d_gene: NA
CDR3nt: TGTACCAGCAGCGCCGCCCAGAGAGAAGATACGCAGTATTTT
CDR3aa: CTSSAAQREDTQYF

abundance: once
v_gene: TRBV5-1
j_gene: TRBJ2-2
d_gene: NA
CDR3nt: TGCGCCAGCACCGCGGGCACCGGGGAGCTGTTTTTT
CDR3aa: CASTAGTGELFF

abundance: NA
v_gene: TRBV7-9
j_gene: TRBJ1-6
d_gene: TRBD1
CDR3nt: TGTGCCAGCAGCCTCCGGGCAGGGGGAAGGAATTCACCCCTCCACTTT
CDR3aa: CASSLRAGGRNSPLHF

abundance: NA
v_gene: TRBV7-3
j_gene: TRBJ2-3
d_gene: NA
CDR3nt: TGTGCCAGCAGCTTGATAAACACAGATACGCAGTATTTT
CDR3aa: CASSLINTDTQYF

abundance: NA
v_gene: TRBV6-1
j_gene: TRBJ2-7
d_gene: NA
CDR3nt: TGTGCCGGTACCGGGACAAAGTACGAGCAGTACTTC
CDR3aa: CAGTGTKYEQYF

abundance: NA
v_gene: TRBV27
j_gene: TRBJ2-1
d_gene: NA
CDR3nt: TGTGCCAGCAGGGTAACCCGAAACAATGAGCAGTTCTTC
CDR3aa: CASRVTRNNEQFF

abundance: NA
v_gene: TRBV7-2
j_gene: TRBJ1-4
d_gene: TRBD1
CDR3nt: TGTGCCAGCAGCCCACAGGGGGGTGGGACTAATGAAAAACTGTTTTTT
CDR3aa: CASSPQGGGTNEKLFF

abundance: few
v_gene: TRBV5-1
j_gene: TRBJ1-1
d_gene: NA
CDR3nt: TGCGCCAGCAATCTTTGGGGGAGCGCTGAAGCTTTCTTT
CDR3aa: CASNLWGSAEAFF

abundance: NA
v_gene: TRBV12-3/TRBV12-4
j_gene: TRBJ2-7
d_gene: NA
CDR3nt: TGTGCCAGCAGCTTGGGGGCAACCAACCCGCTAAACGAGCAGTACTTC
CDR3aa: CASSLGATNPLNEQYF

abundance: few
v_gene: TRBV7-6
j_gene: TRBJ1-1
d_gene: TRBD1
CDR3nt: TGTGCCAGCTCCCCGGGACAGGGCCACACTGAAGCTTTCTTT
CDR3aa: CASSPGQGHTEAFF